This T cell receptor (beta chain) was documented in a study of blood T cell repertoires in COVID-19. The germline V gene has CDR1 KGHSH and CDR2 LQKENI. V shed 1 base and J shed 0 bases, with 15 bases lying between them. CDR3 length equals 17 residues. TCRdb's table, derived via immunoSEQ multiplex PCR, lists solely in-frame clones and lacks some. Here the sample spans some 210,000 clones, around 88% being singletons. This clonotype originated in a man aged 50 to 60 with active or convalescent COVID-19. The V and J genes are TRBV18 and TRBJ1-1; possibly TRBD1 for D (5 bases). The sequenced sample was peripheral blood. Here the CDR3 DNA reads TGTGCCAGCTCACCACTTCCCGACAGTTACATGAACACTGAAGCTTTCTTT. Its translation is CASSPLPDSYMNTEAFF.